This TCR beta chain is from a study of blood T cell repertoires in COVID-19. Germline lookup yields CDR1 MNHEY and CDR2 SVGAGI. Trimming pared 5 bases from V and 6 bases from J, leaving 11 bases between. This CDR3 contains 14 residues. Sequencing was performed with immunoSEQ multiplex PCR; in TCRdb, only in-frame clones are kept and a portion is missing. The sample lists 87,000 or so clones; around 87% were seen once. Sequencing was carried out using peripheral blood. This chain links TRBV6-5 with TRBJ1-6; D might be TRBD1 (5 bases). The sequence was collected from a human donor with acute or convalescent COVID-19. The donor label of this sample is uncertain. The CDR3 sequence: CASSRGAFNSPLHF. CDR3 DNA sequence: TGTGCCAGCAGTCGCGGGGCGTTTAATTCACCCCTCCACTTT.